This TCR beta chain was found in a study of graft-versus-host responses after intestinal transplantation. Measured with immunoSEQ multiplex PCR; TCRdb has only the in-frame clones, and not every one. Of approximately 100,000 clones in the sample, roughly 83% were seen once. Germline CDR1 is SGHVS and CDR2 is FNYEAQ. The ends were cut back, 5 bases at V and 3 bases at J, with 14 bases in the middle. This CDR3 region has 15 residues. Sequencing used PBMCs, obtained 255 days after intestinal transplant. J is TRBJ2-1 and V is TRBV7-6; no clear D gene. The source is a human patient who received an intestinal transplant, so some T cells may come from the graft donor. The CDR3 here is CASSASIKGYNEQFF. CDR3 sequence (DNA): TGTGCCAGCAGCGCCTCCATCAAGGGCTACAATGAGCAGTTCTTC. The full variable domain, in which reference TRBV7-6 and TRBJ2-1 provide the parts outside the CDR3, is GAGVSQSPRYKVTKRGQDVALRCDPISGHVSLYWYRQALGQGPEFLTYFNYEAQQDKSGLPNDRFSAERPEGSISTLTIQRTEQRDSAMYRCASSASIKGYNEQFFGPGTRLTVL.